This T cell receptor beta chain was retrieved from a study of lymphopenia after photon versus proton radiotherapy. The CDR3 totals 14 residues. Looked up from germline, CDR1 is LNHNV and CDR2 is YYDKDF (reference sequence). With regard to this clone: The antigen is not known.

Study-level findings and limits: Relative stability marked proton patients; photon patients lost diversity and naive cells.

Data came from immunoSEQ multiplex PCR; TCRdb stores just in-frame clones and leaves some out. The table has some 30,000 clones, 89% seen once; the top ten hold 6.5% to 8.5%. The sample was peripheral blood, taken from a patient treated with proton-based radiotherapy. This sequence originates from a woman between 65 and 79 years old with pancreatic cancer. Some clones in this sample may be carry-over from other donors' samples. The chain recombines TRBV15 with TRBJ2-5; maybe TRBD2 (5 bases). The J call is doubtful: the DNA matches TRBJ2-7 better. In DNA, the CDR3 is TGTGCCACCAGCAGAGATCAAGCGGCCTACGAGCAGTACTTC. Its translation is CATSRDQAAYEQYF.